This T cell receptor beta chain is from a study of cytomegalovirus exposure and HLA in healthy donors. Whole-study context: T cells numbering about 179 million yielded some 100 million unique TCR beta sequences in an earlier analysis.

Study-level results: Trimming of TCR beta V- and J-genes showed a link, identified in a later analysis, to a missense DCLRE1C variant.

CDR1 is SGHNT, CDR2 YYREEE, per germline (reference sequence). The CDR3 extends over 14 amino acids. The V segment lost 5 bases and the J segment 3 bases; nucleotides outside the gene matches: 7. PCR primers comprised 60 Vbeta and 13 Jbeta primers. Clones were read by immunoSEQ multiplex PCR, and TCRdb kept only the in-frame ones, dropping some. The table shows about 93,000 clones, with over 75% occurring only once. Notes on this clone: Its antigen is currently unknown.

This chain uses TRBV5-4 with TRBJ2-7; 8 nucleotides line up with TRBD2. Sequences were obtained from PBMCs. This receptor was obtained from a man in his fifties in good health and CMV-seronegative. The CDR3 loop is CASRRGGGSYEQYF. The CDR3 nucleotides read TGTGCCAGCAGAAGAGGCGGGGGGAGCTACGAGCAGTACTTC.